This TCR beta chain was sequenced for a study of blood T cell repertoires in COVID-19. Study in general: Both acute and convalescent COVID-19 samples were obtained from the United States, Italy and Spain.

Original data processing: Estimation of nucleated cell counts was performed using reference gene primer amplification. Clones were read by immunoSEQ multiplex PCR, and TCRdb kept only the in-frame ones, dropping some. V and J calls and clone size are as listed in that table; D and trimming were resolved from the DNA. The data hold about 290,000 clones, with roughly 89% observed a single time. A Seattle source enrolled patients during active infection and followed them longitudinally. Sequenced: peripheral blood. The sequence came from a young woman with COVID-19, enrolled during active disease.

The CDR3 DNA reads TGTGCCAGCGGAATGGGGGGAGGCAATCAGCCCCAGCATTTT. Encoded protein: CASGMGGGNQPQHF. The chain employs TRBV5-6 and TRBJ1-5, with a possible D match to TRBD1 (5 bases). Trimming shortened V by 7 bases and J by 2 bases, and 13 bases separated the two germline ends. Germline V gene lookup returns CDR1 SGHDT and CDR2 YYEEEE. CDR3 length: 14 amino acids.